Listed here are 26 T cell receptor beta chains from one sample, sequenced in a study of regulatory T cells in long-lasting Graves disease. Arm-PCR of CDR3 regions and iRepertoire HTBI primers were used to build TCR beta libraries. TCRdb analysed the multiplex PCR reads with MiXCR anew, one entry per CDR3 protein. Altogether 400,000 to 500,000 distinct CDR3 sequences are present, 16% being singletons, with the ten largest covering about 10%. As to time point: newly diagnosed GD, antithyroid drugs for less than 3 months. With RNA extracted from PBMCs as input, the TCR library was made. These data were also filed under a second study, of T cells in Graves' hyperthyroidism and ophthalmopathy.

The source was peripheral blood mononuclear cells (PBMCs), collected at new diagnosis, from a patient treated with antithyroid drugs. The receptors shown here come from a young woman with Graves disease.

Ten or more counts support this clonotype. The V gene is TRBV7-3, the J gene TRBJ2-1; tentative D call: TRBD2 (5 bases). The CDR3 runs 13 residues. Trimming took off 9 bases at V and 6 bases at J, with 15 bases between the two ends. Germline-derived CDR1 and CDR2 are SGHTA and FQGTGA. The CDR3 nucleotides are TGTGCCAGGTCTGCGGGCGTCCGCAATGAGCAGTTCTTC. Its translation is CARSAGVRNEQFF.

The table lists this clonotype with many counts. CDR3 nucleotide sequence: TGTGCCAGCAGCTCTATAGGGGACACCGTACAGTACGAGCAGTACTTC. Amino acids: CASSSIGDTVQYEQYF. This chain uses TRBV7-2 with TRBJ2-7; D is possibly TRBD1 (6 bases). CDR1 is SGHTA and CDR2 is FQGNSA in the germline V gene. The CDR3 is 16 amino acids. Trimming took 4 bases from V and 4 from J, leaving 20 bases between them.

There are many counts of this clonotype. The chain employs TRBV2 and TRBJ1-1; D is unclear. Germline CDR1 SNHLY, CDR2 FYNNEI. CDR3 length equals 13 residues. Deletions cut 11 bases from V and 3 bases from J, with 16 bases between. The CDR3 sequence is CAALILRDTEAFF. The CDR3, as DNA: TGTGCCGCCCTAATATTGCGAGACACTGAAGCTTTCTTT.

The chain joins TRBV20-1 to TRBJ2-4; 12 nucleotides line up with TRBD1. This CDR3 spans 15 amino acids. The V gene's germline CDR1 is DFQATT and CDR2 SNEGSKA (reference sequence). Trimming removed 0 bases from V and 7 bases from J; junction bases left unmatched: 4. The CDR3 sequence: CSARDIGTGGNIQYF. CDR3 sequence (DNA): TGCAGTGCTAGAGATATTGGGACAGGGGGCAACATTCAGTACTTC.

J is TRBJ2-1 and V is TRBV9; the match to TRBD2 covers 7 bases. The CDR3 has 15 amino acids. Germline loops: CDR1 SGDLS, CDR2 YYNGEE. J gave up 9 bases and V 0 bases, and 9 bases lay outside the gene matches. The DNA of the CDR3 is TGTGCCAGCAGCGTAGCTGGGGGAGGGCCGGGTGAGCAGTTCTTC. It translates to CASSVAGGGPGEQFF.

This clonotype was recorded at least ten times. The chain links TRBV2 to TRBJ2-1; D is possibly TRBD1 (6 bases). CDR3 size: 11 residues. Germline CDR1 reads SNHLY; CDR2 reads FYNNEI. This CDR3 is CVQGSGSEQFF. The CDR3 DNA reads TGTGTCCAGGGGAGTGGGAGTGAGCAGTTCTTC.

This clonotype was observed many times. This chain links TRBV6-2 or TRBV6-3 with TRBJ2-7, with 8 bases aligning to TRBD1. Germline CDR1 is MNHEY and CDR2 is SVGEGT. J was trimmed by 4 bases and V by 6 bases; bases with no gene match: 11. This CDR3 contains 15 residues. CDR3 amino acids: CASRPRQGPLYEQYF. The CDR3 DNA sequence: TGTGCCAGCAGACCGCGACAGGGGCCGCTGTACGAGCAGTACTTC.

The chain couples TRBV5-1 to TRBJ2-1; TRBD2 is a possible D gene (6 bases). CDR1 is SGHRS, CDR2 YFSETQ, per germline. This CDR3 has 15 residues. Trimming took off 0 bases at V and 2 bases at J, with 9 bases between the two ends. The DNA of the CDR3 is TGCGCCAGCAGCTTGGGTGGGAGGCCCTACAATGAGCAGTTCTTC. Protein product: CASSLGGRPYNEQFF.

The rearrangement joins TRBV29-1 to TRBJ1-1, with a possible D match to TRBD1 (5 bases). The germline V gene has CDR1 SQVTM and CDR2 ANQGSEA. Trimming shortened V by 7 bases and J by 5 bases, and 17 bases separated the two germline ends. The CDR3 consists of 13 residues. In DNA form, the CDR3 reads TGCAGCGGGGTGGGGGGGTTGGTTACTGAAGCTTTCTTT. Translated, it gives CSGVGGLVTEAFF.

A note on this clonotype: A far larger clone is a single base away, which makes a read error likely. The gene calls are TRBV2 and TRBJ1-2, with a possible D match to TRBD1 (5 bases). Trimming took off 3 bases at V and 4 bases at J, with 18 bases between the two ends. The length of the CDR3 is 16 residues. Germline lookup yields CDR1 SNHLY and CDR2 FYNNEI. The CDR3 region is CASSEGQASSFYGYTF. The CDR3 DNA reads as TGTGCCAGCAGTGAGGGGCAGGCGAGCTCCTTCTATGGCTACACCTTC.

The gene calls are TRBV7-8 and TRBJ2-3; 14 nucleotides match TRBD2. From germline, CDR1 is SGHVS and CDR2 FQNEAQ. V was pared by 1 base and J by 6 bases, with 6 bases of the junction left unmatched. The CDR3 sequence is 17 residues long. The CDR3 here is CASSLEGLAGAMDTQYF. In DNA, the CDR3 is TGTGCCAGCAGCTTAGAGGGACTAGCGGGAGCAATGGATACGCAGTATTTT.

The sample holds many counts of this clonotype. The J gene is TRBJ2-1, the V gene TRBV6-7; no firm D call. TRBV6-7 qualifies as an ORF whose function is uncertain. The CDR3 spans 15 residues. The V end was cut by 6 bases, the J end by 6 bases, with 18 bases between. In DNA form, the CDR3 reads TGTGCCAGCAGCCCCGGGTCTAGGGAACCCAATGAGCAGTTCTTC. As protein: CASSPGSREPNEQFF.

The chain combines TRBV6-2 or TRBV6-3 with TRBJ1-1; 8 bases fit TRBD1. The CDR3 contains 15 residues. The junction had 9 bases not matched to a gene; V was cut back by 5 bases and J by 4 bases. The V gene's germline CDR1 is MNHEY and CDR2 SVGEGT. In DNA, the CDR3 is TGTGCCAGCAGTGAATCTGGACAGGGTTTCACTGAAGCTTTCTTT. It yields the protein CASSESGQGFTEAFF.

The rearrangement joins TRBV10-3 to TRBJ2-2; 7 bases agree with TRBD2. The V segment lost 8 bases and the J segment 3 bases; nucleotides outside the gene matches: 9. The CDR3 totals 15 residues. Per germline, CDR1 ENHRY and CDR2 SYGVKD. CDR3 protein: CAIWGGSGDTGELFF. In DNA, the CDR3 is TGTGCCATCTGGGGGGGTAGCGGTGACACCGGGGAGCTGTTTTTT.

This clonotype was seen a few times. The CDR3 bases are TGTGCCAGTAGTAAGAGCGGGAGGCCATCCGGGGAGCTGTTTTTT. Encoded protein: CASSKSGRPSGELFF. The chain carries TRBV19 and TRBJ2-2; 9 bases are shared with TRBD2. Germline V gene lookup returns CDR1 LNHDA and CDR2 SQIVND (reference sequence). Unmatched junction bases numbered 6, after V lost 4 bases and J lost 6 bases. The CDR3 covers 15 residues.

The genes are TRBV10-3 and TRBJ1-2, with TRBD1 matching 7 bases. The CDR3 loop spans 14 amino acids. The V and J ends lost 6 bases and 2 bases, in that order; junction bases with no gene match: 6. CDR1 is ENHRY, CDR2 SYGVKD, per germline. The CDR3 DNA reads as TGTGCCATCAGGAAAGGGACAGCCAACTATGGCTACACCTTC. Its translation: CAIRKGTANYGYTF.

There are many counts of this clonotype. The chain recombines TRBV7-2 with TRBJ2-7; TRBD1 agrees at 7 bases. The CDR3 sequence is 15 residues long. With 2 bases clipped from V and 6 bases from J, the junction kept 10 bases outside the gene matches. Germline-derived CDR1 and CDR2 are SGHTA and FQGNSA. For the CDR3, the DNA is TGTGCCAGCAGCTTACCTGACAGGGAGTGGGGCGAGCAGTACTTC. Translation gives CASSLPDREWGEQYF.

V and J are TRBV20-1 and TRBJ2-7, with D perhaps matching TRBD2 (6 bases). V lost 1 base and J 4 bases, leaving 17 bases between the germline ends. Germline CDR1 reads DFQATT; CDR2 reads SNEGSKA (reference sequence). This CDR3 is 15 amino acids long. In DNA, the CDR3 is TGCAGTGCTAGAGGACCCGGGACTGCAGATTACGAGCAGTACTTC. Residues: CSARGPGTADYEQYF.

The sample holds a few counts of this clonotype. Here the CDR3 DNA reads TGTGCCAGCACTCCCCAGGGGCGGTCGGGGCAGGGGAGAGAGCCCCAGCATTTT. Translating it yields CASTPQGRSGQGREPQHF. The rearrangement uses TRBV27 and TRBJ1-5, with D possibly being TRBD1 (6 bases). Germline CDR1 reads MNHEY; CDR2 reads SMNVEV (reference sequence). V gave up 7 bases and J gave up 8 bases, with 30 bases separating them. The CDR3 consists of 18 residues.

On this clonotype: A read error may explain this, as a much larger clone is one base away. The genes are TRBV7-8 and TRBJ2-1; 7 nucleotides match TRBD1. The CDR3 totals 17 residues. The germline CDR1 and CDR2 sequences are SGHVS and FQNEAQ. The CDR3 sequence is CAGSALKGQSAIHEQFF. The CDR3 DNA reads as TGTGCCGGCAGCGCACTGAAGGGACAGTCGGCGATTCATGAGCAGTTCTTC. The full variable domain, rest sourced from reference TRBV7-8 and TRBJ2-1, is GAGVSQSPRYKVAKRGQDVALRCDPISGHVSLFWYQQALGQGPEFLTYFQNEAQLDKSGLPSDRFFAERPEGSVSTLKIQRTQQEDSAVYLCAGSALKGQSAIHEQFFGPGTRLTVL.

The table lists this clonotype with many counts. The CDR3, as DNA: TGTGCCAGCAGTCCCACCGGGGCCCGTTTGCCCCAGCATTTT. Its protein is CASSPTGARLPQHF. The chain combines TRBV28 with TRBJ1-5; D is perhaps TRBD1 (5 bases). This CDR3 contains 14 residues. Looked up from germline, CDR1 is MDHEN and CDR2 is SYDVKM. V was pared by 5 bases and J by 9 bases, with 17 bases between.

This chain joins TRBV19 and TRBJ1-5, with D tentatively TRBD1 (5 bases). Trimming stripped 6 bases from V and 7 bases from J, with 16 bases between. This CDR3 is built from 14 residues. Germline CDR1 reads LNHDA; CDR2 reads SQIVND (reference sequence). The CDR3 DNA reads TGTGCCAGTAGCCTGGGGGGAATAAGCCAGCCCCAGCATTTT. Its protein is CASSLGGISQPQHF.

This clonotype was counted ten times or more. The chain has TRBV7-9 and TRBJ2-7, with TRBD1 matching 10 bases. The CDR3 runs 15 residues. Per germline, CDR1 SEHNR and CDR2 FQNEAQ (reference sequence). With V trimmed by 5 bases and J by 6 bases, 10 bases remained unmatched. CDR3 protein: CASSRTGTGDGEQYF. Here the CDR3 DNA reads TGTGCCAGCAGCCGTACCGGGACAGGGGATGGCGAGCAGTACTTC.

This clonotype was counted ten times or more. The chain is built from TRBV20-1 and TRBJ2-1; TRBD2 is a possible D gene (6 bases). Germline assignment: CDR1 DFQATT and CDR2 SNEGSKA (reference sequence). CDR3 length equals 15 residues. V was clipped by 4 bases and J by 1 base, with 14 bases between them. The CDR3 nucleotides read TGCAGTGCTACTGGAGCTGGAGGGTCCTACAATGAGCAGTTCTTC. Translating gives CSATGAGGSYNEQFF.

This clonotype was seen at least ten times. The chain employs TRBV7-2 and TRBJ2-3, with D possibly matching TRBD1 (5 bases). The V gene lost 6 bases and the J gene lost 0 bases, with 10 bases spanning the gap. Germline V lookup: CDR1 SGHTA, CDR2 FQGNSA. The CDR3 sequence is 14 residues long. In DNA, the CDR3 is TGTGCCAGCAGTCTAGACAGCAGCACAGATACGCAGTATTTT. Translation gives CASSLDSSTDTQYF.

The rearrangement uses TRBV6-9 and TRBJ2-7; D tentatively fits TRBD1 or TRBD2 (5 bases each). The germline CDR1 and CDR2 sequences are MNHGY and SVAAGI. The length of the CDR3 is 13 residues. V was cut by 4 bases and J by 3 bases, with 10 bases left in between. The DNA of the CDR3 is TGTGCCAGCAGTTGGACACGGGGCTACGAGCAGTACTTC. This codes for CASSWTRGYEQYF.